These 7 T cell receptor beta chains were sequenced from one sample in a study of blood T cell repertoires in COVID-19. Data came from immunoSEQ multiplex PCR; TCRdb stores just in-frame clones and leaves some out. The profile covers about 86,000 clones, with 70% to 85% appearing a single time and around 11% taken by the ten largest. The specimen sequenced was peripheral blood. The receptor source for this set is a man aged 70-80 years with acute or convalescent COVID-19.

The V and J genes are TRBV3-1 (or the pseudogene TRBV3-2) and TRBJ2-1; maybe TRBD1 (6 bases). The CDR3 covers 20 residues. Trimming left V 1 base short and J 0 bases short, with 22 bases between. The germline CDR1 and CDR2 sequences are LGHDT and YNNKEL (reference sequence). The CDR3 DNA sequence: TGTGCCAGCAGCCAAGTGGAGTGGGGGCTACCCCCCCTCTCCTACAATGAGCAGTTCTTC. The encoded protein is CASSQVEWGLPPLSYNEQFF.

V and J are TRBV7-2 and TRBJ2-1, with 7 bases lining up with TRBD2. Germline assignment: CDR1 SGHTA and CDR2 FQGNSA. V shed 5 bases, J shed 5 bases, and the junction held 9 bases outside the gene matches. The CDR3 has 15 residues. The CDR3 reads CASSPRDYPNNEQFF. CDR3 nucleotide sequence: TGTGCCAGCAGCCCCCGGGACTATCCGAACAATGAGCAGTTCTTC.

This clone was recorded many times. The CDR3, as DNA: TGTGCCAGCAGCCAGAGACAGGGGGCTAGGAATGAGCAGTTCTTC. Encoded protein: CASSQRQGARNEQFF. The chain joins TRBV7-9 to TRBJ2-1; 10 bases are a match to TRBD1. The CDR3 consists of 15 residues. With V trimmed by 5 bases and J by 7 bases, 8 bases remained unmatched. Germline loops: CDR1 SEHNR, CDR2 FQNEAQ (reference sequence).

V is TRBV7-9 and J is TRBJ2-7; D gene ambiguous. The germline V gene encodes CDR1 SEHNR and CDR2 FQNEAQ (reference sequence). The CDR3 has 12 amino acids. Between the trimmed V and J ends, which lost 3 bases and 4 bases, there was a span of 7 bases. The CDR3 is CASSFSSYEQYF. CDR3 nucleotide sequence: TGTGCCAGCAGCTTTTCGTCGTACGAGCAGTACTTC.

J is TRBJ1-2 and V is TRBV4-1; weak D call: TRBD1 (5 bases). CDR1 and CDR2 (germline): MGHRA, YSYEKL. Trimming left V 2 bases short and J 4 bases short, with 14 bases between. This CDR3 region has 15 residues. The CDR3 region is CASSQSLRDSYGYTF. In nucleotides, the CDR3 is TGCGCCAGCAGCCAAAGTCTCCGGGACTCCTATGGCTACACCTTC.

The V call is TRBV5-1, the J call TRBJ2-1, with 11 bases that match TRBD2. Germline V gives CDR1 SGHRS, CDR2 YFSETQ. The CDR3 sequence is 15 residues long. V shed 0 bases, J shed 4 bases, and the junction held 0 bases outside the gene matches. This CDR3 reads CASSLGTSGYNEQFF. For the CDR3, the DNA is TGCGCCAGCAGCTTGGGGACTAGCGGGTACAATGAGCAGTTCTTC.

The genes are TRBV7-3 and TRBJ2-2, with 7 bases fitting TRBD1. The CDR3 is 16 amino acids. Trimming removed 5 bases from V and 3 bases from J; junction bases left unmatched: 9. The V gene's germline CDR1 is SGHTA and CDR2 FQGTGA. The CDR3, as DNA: TGTGCCAGCAGCCGTCTAGGGACAGAAGACACCGGGGAGCTGTTTTTT. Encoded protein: CASSRLGTEDTGELFF.